This T cell receptor (beta chain) was observed in a study of CD8+ T cells in alopecia areata. Study background: Each day, treated patients took oral tofacitinib twice, at 5 to 10 mg per dose. The authors scored treated patients' severity by affected scalp percentage.

The V and J ends lost 6 bases and 1 base respectively, with 6 bases between them. The CDR3 spans 12 residues. From germline, CDR1 is SNHLY and CDR2 FYNNEI. Extracted from the samples, RNA was reverse transcribed into cDNA to serve as the sequencing template. Measured with immunoSEQ multiplex PCR; TCRdb has only the in-frame clones, and not every one. The sample comprises 150,000 to 200,000 clones, less than 70% of which are singletons, and more than 0.7% rests with the top ten. This clone was counted between two and nine times. Specified treatment: oral pan-JAK inhibitor, 5-10 mg twice daily. Samples from alopecia areata patients were lesional scalp punch biopsies and peripheral blood.

The starting material was CD4+ T cells sorted from blood, obtained at week 4, from a patient treated with tofacitinib. The chain combines TRBV2 with TRBJ2-5, with D perhaps given as TRBD1 or TRBD2 (5 bases each). This TCR derives from a human donor with alopecia areata. The CDR3 sequence is CASSGTQETQYF. In DNA form, the CDR3 reads TGTGCCAGCAGCGGGACCCAAGAGACCCAGTACTTC.